Sequencing of this T cell receptor beta chain was carried out in a study of T cells in Graves' hyperthyroidism and ophthalmopathy (dated by TCRdb to about 2019). Study-wide context: Peripheral blood samples were taken at the time of initial diagnosis, prior to any treatment. Following sampling, methimazole starting at 30 mg daily was given to hyperthyroidism patients, and high-dose intravenous methylprednisolone was given to ophthalmopathy patients. In six Graves' hyperthyroidism patients, the study also compared T-cell repertoires from thyroid tissue with T-cell repertoires from blood. Prospective prediction of ophthalmopathy was tested in an independent validation cohort of about 19 hyperthyroidism patients and 17 patients who later progressed to ophthalmopathy. The paper describes TCR Vbeta CDR3 sequencing of roughly 130 peripheral blood samples, made up of under 50 ophthalmopathy patients, approximately 76 hyperthyroidism patients and roughly 17 progressor patients. TCR V-J signatures able to tell the groups apart were searched for in a discovery cohort of approximately 95 patients, of whom over 40 had Graves' ophthalmopathy and roughly 58 had stable Graves' hyperthyroidism. For training and testing, the 100 or so patients in the discovery cohort were randomly divided in a 7:3 ratio.

From the cysteine through the phenylalanine, the CDR3 covers 14 amino acids. The only DNA kept is the CDR3, 42 bases in frame from the first base. A distance of 11 bases separates the germline ends of V and J, which lose 1 base and 5 bases respectively. CDR1 and CDR2 are drawn from the germline V gene: SGHTA, FQGNSA. This clonotype was counted between two and nine times. Its antigen target is currently unknown. No base quality information exists; no much larger clone differs at one position. Study-level results and caveats: In validation, progression to ophthalmopathy was predicted by the model with 70.59% sensitivity and approximately 78% specificity, a median of 6.5 months before onset. Sample size was not statistically predetermined, and investigators were not blinded to group allocation. In cross-validation, a model built on a 13 V-J signature told ophthalmopathy apart from stable hyperthyroidism with under 90% sensitivity and approximately 81% specificity, and in testing the same model reached 80%/75%. Most expanded thyroid clonotypes (frequency above 0.001) were also detected in blood, suggesting blood repertoires may reflect thyroid immune responses.

The TCR beta CDR3 regions were amplified from RNA transcripts. For the first round of RT-PCR on the TCR CDR3, the HTBI primer set was used together with the Qiagen OneStep RT-PCR kit. A second multiplex PCR round built the libraries, followed by size selection and purification. Sequencing of the libraries was done on an Illumina HiSeq2000 using paired-end 100 bp reads. Processing in the source paper ran as follows. SOAPnuke was used to process the raw data, removing reads that contained adapters or uncalled bases, had a mean Phred below 15, or lacked an exact match to the constant primer or identifier. High-quality paired reads were merged with COPE v1.2.5, and unique nucleotide sequences were defined as clonotypes. MiTCR v1.1 was used to align the clonotypes against IMGT TRBV, TRBD and TRBJ reference segments. Analysis was restricted to V-J combinations with a frequency above 0.0001, which covered 99% to 99.2% of repertoires. A TCS score was defined as the ratio of F50 (clonal expansion) to E x V (chaos), with BLOSUM62-based TCRdist applied between CDR3 peptides within each V-J. Welch's t-statistics and random forest reduced 500 to 650 V-J features to 13, which were used in a naive Bayes classifier (R e1071). TCRdb passed the public sequencing reads through fastp at Q25 and MiXCR, retaining productive beta sequences. Entries are consolidated by CDR3 protein sequence, retaining the most common genes and DNA. The V and J calls, along with clone size, are taken from TCRdb and not from the paper's own processing. The sample table shows 250,000 to 300,000 distinct CDR3 sequences, and roughly a fifth are seen once. The ten largest make up about two fifths of the sample.

Ophthalmopathy patients had moderately to severely active disease, Clinical Activity Score of at least 3, NOSPECS grade of at least 4, and duration under 3 months. The study excluded patients with uncontrolled infections, other autoimmune diseases, pregnancy or lactation. Diagnoses were based on clinical symptoms, serum thyroxine and TRAb, thyroid ultrasound and orbital computed tomography. PBMCs were separated from roughly 9.3 ml of fresh peripheral blood using Ficoll-Paque density gradient centrifugation. Total RNA was extracted with Trizol reagent, and quality was checked on an Agilent 2100 Bioanalyzer.

This sequence originates from a man between 50 and 59 years old with Graves' ophthalmopathy. The sequence links TRBV7-2 to TRBJ2-5; matching of 5 bases hints at TRBD1 as the D gene. Source material: blood. The CDR3 is CASSLGGRAETQYF. The nucleotide sequence reads TGTGCCAGCAGCTTAGGGGGCCGCGCGGAGACCCAGTACTTC.